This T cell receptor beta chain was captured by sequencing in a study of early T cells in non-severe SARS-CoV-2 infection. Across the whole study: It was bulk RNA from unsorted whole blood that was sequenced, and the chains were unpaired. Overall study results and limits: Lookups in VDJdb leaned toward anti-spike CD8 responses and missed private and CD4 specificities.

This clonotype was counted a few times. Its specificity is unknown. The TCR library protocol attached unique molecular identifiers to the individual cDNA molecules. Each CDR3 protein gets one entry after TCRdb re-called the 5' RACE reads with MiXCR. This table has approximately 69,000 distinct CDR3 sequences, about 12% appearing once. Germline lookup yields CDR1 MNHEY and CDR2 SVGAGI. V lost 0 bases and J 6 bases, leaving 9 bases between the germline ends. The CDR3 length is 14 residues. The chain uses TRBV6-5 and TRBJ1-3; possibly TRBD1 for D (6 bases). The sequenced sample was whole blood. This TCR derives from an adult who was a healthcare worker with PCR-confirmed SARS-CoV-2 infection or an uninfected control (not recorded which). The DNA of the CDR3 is TGTGCCAGCAGTTACTCGAAGGGGGAAAACACCATATATTTT. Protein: CASSYSKGENTIYF.